These 11 T cell receptor beta chains share one sample of origin, sequenced in a study of patients and donors after allogeneic stem cell transplantation. A single record per CDR3 protein comes from TCRdb applying MiXCR to the RT-PCR reads. This table holds some 960,000 distinct CDR3 sequences, about a sixth found once. The sample was blood, either unsorted or a sorted T cell fraction (not recorded which). All receptors come from a human donor who was either an allogeneic HSCT recipient or a stem cell or donor lymphocyte infusion donor (not recorded which). It is not recorded whose cells these are; they may come from a transplant donor.

V gene TRBV4-1 combines with J gene TRBJ2-7, with TRBD2 identical over 11 bases. Trimming cost V 0 bases and J 4 bases; bases outside gene matches: 5. This CDR3 spans 16 amino acids. Germline assignment: CDR1 MGHRA and CDR2 YSYEKL. The CDR3 loop is CASSQDLSSGGYEQYF. In nucleotides, the CDR3 is TGCGCCAGCAGCCAAGATTTATCTAGCGGGGGGTACGAGCAGTACTTC.

This clonotype was seen only a few times. This chain connects TRBV29-1 to TRBJ1-1; TRBD1 matches at 9 bases. This CDR3 is 16 amino acids long. V dropped 4 bases and J dropped 4; count of bases not matched to a gene: 13. Germline assignment: CDR1 SQVTM and CDR2 ANQGSEA. CDR3 protein: CSVGGRGRDRATEAFF. For the CDR3, the DNA is TGCAGCGTTGGGGGGAGGGGAAGGGACAGGGCCACTGAAGCTTTCTTT.

The table lists this clonotype with a few counts. J is TRBJ1-5 and V is TRBV7-9; D unresolved. The CDR3 is 15 residues long. V shed 5 bases and J shed 1 base, with 12 bases lying between them. Germline CDR1 is SEHNR and CDR2 is FQNEAQ (reference sequence). CDR3 DNA: TGTGCCAGCAGCCCCACGACCGACAGCAATCAGCCCCAGCATTTT. This encodes CASSPTTDSNQPQHF.

This clonotype came up a few times. The rearrangement joins TRBV20-1 to TRBJ2-2, with 10 nucleotides matching TRBD2. Germline V gives CDR1 DFQATT, CDR2 SNEGSKA (reference sequence). This CDR3 is built from 14 residues. With V trimmed by 3 bases and J by 7 bases, 5 bases remained unmatched. CDR3 protein: CSARSGRASGELFF. The DNA of the CDR3 is TGCAGTGCTAGGAGCGGGAGGGCCAGCGGGGAGCTGTTTTTT.

The table lists this clonotype with a few counts. This sequence joins TRBV11-2 and TRBJ2-7, with D unclear. The length of the CDR3 is 15 residues. The V end lost 1 base, the J end lost 3 bases, and 13 bases lay between the germline ends. The V gene's germline CDR1 is SGHAT and CDR2 FQNNGV. As DNA, the CDR3 is TGTGCCAGCAGCTTAGCGACGGCTCTCGGCTACGAGCAGTACTTC. Its protein is CASSLATALGYEQYF.

The CDR3 here is CASSIQGPGELFF. The CDR3 DNA follows: TGTGCCAGCAGCATACAGGGTCCCGGGGAGCTGTTTTTT. The chain carries TRBV7-2 and TRBJ2-2; TRBD1 might be the D (6 bases). The CDR3 spans 13 residues. V lost 5 bases and J lost 6, with 10 bases in between. Per the germline V gene, CDR1 is SGHTA and CDR2 is FQGNSA.

There are many counts of this clonotype. The chain joins TRBV20-1 to TRBJ2-7; D unresolved. Germline V gives CDR1 DFQATT, CDR2 SNEGSKA (reference sequence). V dropped 0 bases and J dropped 6 bases, with 6 bases sitting between them. This CDR3 is 11 amino acids long. In nucleotides, the CDR3 is TGCAGTGCTAGAGATCTAAGCGAGCAGTACTTC. Translation gives CSARDLSEQYF.

Only a few counts were recorded for this clonotype. The gene calls are TRBV5-1 and TRBJ1-2; 9 bases are shared with TRBD1. CDR1 and CDR2 (germline): SGHRS, YFSETQ. V was clipped by 6 bases and J by 4 bases; unmatched bases: 10. The length of the CDR3 is 15 residues. The CDR3 protein is CASTDRGSRGYGYTF. CDR3 nucleotide sequence: TGCGCCAGCACCGACAGGGGGTCACGCGGCTATGGCTACACCTTC.

This clonotype has just one count. The V and J genes are TRBV25-1 and TRBJ2-2; no firm D call. Germline V gene lookup returns CDR1 MGHDK and CDR2 SYGVNS. The CDR3 is 13 amino acids. V gave up 4 bases and J gave up 2 bases, with 5 bases separating them. This chain's CDR3 is CASSGYNTGELFF. CDR3 sequence (DNA): TGTGCCAGCAGTGGCTACAACACCGGGGAGCTGTTTTTT. Based on the CDR3 plus reference TRBV25-1 and TRBJ2-2, the full variable domain is EADIYQTPRYLVIGTGKKITLECSQTMGHDKMYWYQQDPGMELHLIHYSYGVNSTEKGDLSSESTVSRIRTEHFPLTLESARPSHTSQYLCASSGYNTGELFFGEGSRLTVL.

J is TRBJ2-7 and V is TRBV6-6, with unresolved D. This CDR3 has 12 residues. Germline loops: CDR1 MNHNY, CDR2 SVGAGI (reference sequence). The V end lost 2 bases, the J end lost 7 bases, and 9 bases lay between the germline ends. CDR3: CASSYPSGEQYF. The CDR3 region has the DNA TGTGCCAGCAGTTACCCTTCGGGTGAGCAGTACTTC.

This clonotype occurred a few times. This chain uses TRBV7-2 with TRBJ2-1; no reliable D call. The CDR3 sequence is 14 residues long. Trimming removed 1 base from V and 10 bases from J, with 14 bases in between. Germline CDR1 is SGHTA and CDR2 is FQGNSA. CDR3: CASSLDRWSFEQFF. CDR3 DNA: TGTGCCAGCAGCTTAGATCGATGGAGCTTCGAGCAGTTCTTC.